A single sample is the source of the 10 T cell receptor beta chains below, sequenced in a study of blood T cell repertoires in COVID-19. Assay used: immunoSEQ multiplex PCR; TCRdb lists only in-frame clones, some missing. Of around 54,000 clones detected, roughly 88% appear once; the ten largest clones hold 2.5% to 3.5%. Material: peripheral blood. The receptors stem from a human donor in a cohort sampled during active COVID-19.

The V call is TRBV5-4, the J call TRBJ2-1; 8 bases align to TRBD2. CDR1 SGHNT and CDR2 YYREEE come from the germline V gene (reference sequence). Trimming at V came to 4 bases and at J to 6 bases, leaving 9 bases not matched to a gene. This CDR3 has 15 residues. This CDR3 is CASSRGTRETNEQFF. The CDR3, as DNA: TGTGCCAGCAGCCGCGGGACTAGAGAGACCAATGAGCAGTTCTTC.

This chain connects TRBV4-1 to TRBJ2-7; possible D gene TRBD2, 5 bases. The CDR3 consists of 17 residues. The germline V gene has CDR1 MGHRA and CDR2 YSYEKL. V was pared by 4 bases and J by 1 base, with 20 bases between. The DNA for the CDR3 is TGCGCCAGCAGCCCCGCGGGCAGCCCCCAAGGGTCCTACGAGCAGTACTTC. Residues: CASSPAGSPQGSYEQYF.

The chain links TRBV2 to TRBJ2-1; perhaps TRBD2 as D (7 bases). The CDR3 is 16 residues long. V was shortened by 2 bases and J by 3 bases, with 14 bases between the two germline ends. CDR1 and CDR2 (germline): SNHLY, FYNNEI. The CDR3 here is CASSERGGTYYNEQFF. The CDR3 region has the DNA TGTGCCAGCAGTGAAAGGGGGGGGACTTACTACAATGAGCAGTTCTTC.

This clone was seen once. This chain joins TRBV28 and TRBJ2-1; 7 bases align to TRBD2. This CDR3 region has 13 residues. The V segment lost 10 bases and the J segment 9 bases; nucleotides outside the gene matches: 12. Germline V gene sequence: CDR1 MDHEN, CDR2 SYDVKM. This CDR3 is CATRWGRDGEQFF. CDR3 bases: TGTGCCACCCGTTGGGGGAGGGATGGTGAGCAGTTCTTC.

The gene calls are TRBV20-1 and TRBJ2-7, with TRBD2 matching over 9 bases. Per germline, CDR1 DFQATT and CDR2 SNEGSKA (reference sequence). The CDR3 covers 11 residues. V gave up 6 bases and J gave up 6 bases; unmatched junction bases: 3. The chain's CDR3 is CSARTSAEQYF. The DNA for the CDR3 is TGCAGTGCGCGGACTAGCGCCGAGCAGTACTTC.

The chain employs TRBV11-2 and TRBJ2-7; tentative D call: TRBD1 (5 bases). The germline gives CDR1 SGHAT, CDR2 FQNNGV. Trimming took off 5 bases at V and 7 bases at J, with 9 bases between the two ends. This CDR3 spans 11 amino acids. CDR3 nucleotides: TGTGCCAGCAGCCAGGGTCGGGAGCAGTACTTC. Its translation: CASSQGREQYF.

V and J are TRBV7-8 and TRBJ2-1, with 8 bases aligning to TRBD1. The V gene's germline CDR1 is SGHVS and CDR2 FQNEAQ. The length of the CDR3 is 14 residues. The ends lost 4 bases at V and 7 bases at J; junction bases unmatched: 6. CDR3 DNA sequence: TGTGCCAGCAGCTGGACAGGGTCTGGGAATGAGCAGTTCTTC. Protein sequence: CASSWTGSGNEQFF.

The CDR3, as DNA: TGCGCCAGCAGCACTAATGGACAGGGGGCTGGAAACACCATATATTTT. It encodes CASSTNGQGAGNTIYF. V usage is TRBV5-1 and J usage is TRBJ1-3; 10 nucleotides agree with TRBD1. CDR1 is SGHRS and CDR2 is YFSETQ in the germline V gene. V lost 4 bases and J lost 2; bases outside the gene matches: 6. The CDR3 totals 16 residues.

V gene TRBV2 combines with J gene TRBJ2-4; TRBD1 matches 7 bases. Germline V gives CDR1 SNHLY, CDR2 FYNNEI. V was clipped by 8 bases and J by 4 bases; unmatched bases: 5. The CDR3 totals 13 residues. In DNA, the CDR3 is TGTGCCAGCGGGACAGACCCAAAAAACATTCAGTACTTC. Protein product: CASGTDPKNIQYF.

The chain couples TRBV11-2 to TRBJ2-3, with 7 bases that match TRBD1. This CDR3 is 16 amino acids long. V shed 1 base and J 0 bases; nucleotides not matched to a gene: 4. Germline values: CDR1 SGHAT, CDR2 FQNNGV. CDR3 residues: CASSLVRGPSTDTQYF. CDR3 nucleotides: TGTGCCAGCAGCTTAGTAAGGGGGCCTAGCACAGATACGCAGTATTTT.